A selection of T cell receptor beta chains follows, all from one sample in a study of cytotoxic CD8 clonotypes in ibrutinib-treated CLL. Here immunoSEQ multiplex PCR was the method, and the copy in TCRdb shows in-frame clones only, minus some. The sample includes over 140,000 clones, 75% to 85% of them seen just once. This specimen was PBMCs, taken after 36 months of ibrutinib treatment. All receptors derive from a human donor with chronic lymphocytic leukemia. Both conserved end residues are part of each CDR3. The D gene is left open where the match is weak. The size field is filled for only some rows; it gives once, few, many or a size class.

v_gene	abundance	d_gene	j_gene	CDR3nt	CDR3aa
TRBV4-1	NA	NA	TRBJ2-2	TGCGCCAGCAGCCGGGGACGGGGGGCCGACACCGGGGAGCTGTTTTTT	CASSRGRGADTGELFF
TRBV4-1	NA	TRBD2	TRBJ2-7	TGCGCCAGCACCAAAGGTGGCGGGGGGGCCTACGAGCAGTACTTC	CASTKGGGGAYEQYF
TRBV30	many	TRBD1	TRBJ1-1	TGTGCCTGGAACACTGACAGGGGCACTGAAGCTTTCTTT	CAWNTDRGTEAFF
TRBV6-5	NA	TRBD1	TRBJ1-4	TGTGCCAGCAGCCAACCGGGACAGGGGAATGAAAAACTGTTTTTT	CASSQPGQGNEKLFF
TRBV27	few	NA	TRBJ1-5	TGTGCCAGCAGTTTAGGCGCCCCCCTCCGTCAGCCCCAGCATTTT	CASSLGAPLRQPQHF
TRBV6-5	NA	TRBD2	TRBJ2-7	TGTGCCACCCAAGCGGGGGACTCCTACGAGCAGTACTTC	CATQAGDSYEQYF
TRBV6-1	NA	NA	TRBJ2-7	TGTGCCAGCGACACCACCTCGATGCCCTACGAGCAGTACTTC	CASDTTSMPYEQYF
TRBV5-1	few	NA	TRBJ1-1	TGCGCCAGCAGCTTGCACCAGGGGTACGCAGCTTTCTTT	CASSLHQGYAAFF
TRBV30	NA	NA	TRBJ2-5	TGTGCCTGGAGTCCCCGACCATGGGAGACCCAGTACTTC	CAWSPRPWETQYF
TRBV30	NA	NA	TRBJ1-5	TGTGCCTGGTCAGGGGAATATAGCAATCAGCCCCAGCATTTT	CAWSGEYSNQPQHF
TRBV6-1	once	TRBD1	TRBJ1-5	TGTGCCAGCAGAGTTACAGGGGGCCGCAATCAGCCCCAGCATTTT	CASRVTGGRNQPQHF
TRBV29-1	NA	NA	TRBJ1-3	TGCAGCGTTGAAGATCGCAGGGCTGGAAACACCATATATTTT	CSVEDRRAGNTIYF
TRBV5-8	NA	NA	TRBJ2-1	TGTGCCAGCAGCTTGGTTAGACGCCCCTACAATGAGCAGTTCTTC	CASSLVRRPYNEQFF
TRBV2	NA	NA	TRBJ1-1	TGTGCCAGCATGGACGGAATGAACACTGAAGCTTTCTTT	CASMDGMNTEAFF
TRBV30	NA	NA	TRBJ2-1	TGTGCCTGGAGTCTGGGGAGCAATGAGCAGTTCTTC	CAWSLGSNEQFF
TRBV11-3	NA	NA	TRBJ2-2	TGTGCCAGCAGCTTAGACGCCTTCGGGGAGCTGTTTTTT	CASSLDAFGELFF
TRBV5-1	NA	NA	TRBJ2-7	TGCGCCAGCAGCGACCAGGGACTCCTTGCCTACGAGCAGTACTTC	CASSDQGLLAYEQYF
TRBV29-1	NA	NA	TRBJ2-1	TGCAGCGTTGTAGGGAACCCCAATGAGCAGTTCTTC	CSVVGNPNEQFF
TRBV19	many	TRBD1	TRBJ2-1	TGTGCCAGCGCGGTAGGGGGCCTGGGTGAGCAGTTCTTC	CASAVGGLGEQFF
TRBV9	NA	NA	TRBJ2-5	TGTGCCAGCAGCGTAGCAGTAGGCCGGGAGACCCAGTACTTC	CASSVAVGRETQYF
TRBV6-1	NA	NA	TRBJ2-7	TGTGCCAGCAGTGGACAGCTCTACGAGCAGTACTTC	CASSGQLYEQYF
TRBV5-6	NA	NA	TRBJ2-5	TGTGCCAGCAGCATCTCTAGCGTTCAAGAGACCCAGTACTTC	CASSISSVQETQYF
TRBV4-1	NA	NA	TRBJ2-2	TGCGCCAGCAGCCAGGGAACCGGGGAGCTGTTTTTT	CASSQGTGELFF
TRBV20-1	NA	NA	TRBJ1-4	TGCAGAGTGAAGGATAATGAAAAACTGTTTTTT	CRVKDNEKLFF
TRBV4-2	NA	NA	TRBJ2-1	TGTGCCAGCAGCTTGAGATGGAGCTCCTACAATGAGCAGTTCTTC	CASSLRWSSYNEQFF
TRBV9	once	TRBD2	TRBJ2-1	TGTGCCAGCGGCCGGACTAGCGGGAGCTACAATGAGCAGTTCTTC	CASGRTSGSYNEQFF
TRBV10-3	NA	NA	TRBJ2-2	TGTGCCATCAGTGAAAGGGACACGGGCTTGTTTTTT	CAISERDTGLFF
TRBV2	NA	NA	TRBJ2-7	TGTGCCAGCAGTGAAGAAAGAGGGGAGCAGTACTTC	CASSEERGEQYF
TRBV27	once	NA	TRBJ1-5	TGTGCCAGCAGTTTAGTGGGGAAGGGGCCCAATCAGCCCCAGCATTTT	CASSLVGKGPNQPQHF